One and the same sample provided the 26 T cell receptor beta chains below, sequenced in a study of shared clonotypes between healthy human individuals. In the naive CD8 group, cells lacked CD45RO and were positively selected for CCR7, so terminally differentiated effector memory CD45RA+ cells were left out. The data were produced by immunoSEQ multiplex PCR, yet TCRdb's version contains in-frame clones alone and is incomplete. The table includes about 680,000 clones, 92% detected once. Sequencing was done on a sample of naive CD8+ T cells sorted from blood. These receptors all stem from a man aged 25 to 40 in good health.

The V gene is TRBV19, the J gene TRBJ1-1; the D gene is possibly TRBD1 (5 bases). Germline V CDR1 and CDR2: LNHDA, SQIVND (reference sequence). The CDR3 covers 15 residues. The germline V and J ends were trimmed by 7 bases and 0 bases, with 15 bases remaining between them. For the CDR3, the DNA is TGTGCCAGTATGGATTTGGGGGGGATGAACACTGAAGCTTTCTTT. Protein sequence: CASMDLGGMNTEAFF.

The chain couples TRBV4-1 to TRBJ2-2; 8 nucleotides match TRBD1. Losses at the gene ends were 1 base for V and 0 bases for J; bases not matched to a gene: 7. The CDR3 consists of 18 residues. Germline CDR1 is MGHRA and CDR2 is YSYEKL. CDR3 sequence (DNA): TGCGCCAGCAGCCAAGTCCCGGGACAGGATGCGAACACCGGGGAGCTGTTTTTT. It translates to CASSQVPGQDANTGELFF.

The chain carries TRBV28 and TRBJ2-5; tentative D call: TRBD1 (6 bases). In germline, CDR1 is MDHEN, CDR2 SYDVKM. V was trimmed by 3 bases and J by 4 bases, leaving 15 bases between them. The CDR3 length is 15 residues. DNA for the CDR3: TGTGCCAGCAGTTTCTCAGGGGCCCCCCCAGAGACCCAGTACTTC. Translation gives CASSFSGAPPETQYF. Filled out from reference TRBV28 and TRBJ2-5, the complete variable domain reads DVKVTQSSRYLVKRTGEKVFLECVQDMDHENMFWYRQDPGLGLRLIYFSYDVKMKEKGDIPEGYSVSREKKERFSLILESASTNQTSMYLCASSFSGAPPETQYFGPGTRLLVL.

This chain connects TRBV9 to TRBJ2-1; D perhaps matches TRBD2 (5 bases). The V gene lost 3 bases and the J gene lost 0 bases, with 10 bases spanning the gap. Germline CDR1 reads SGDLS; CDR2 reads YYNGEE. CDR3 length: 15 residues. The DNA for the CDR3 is TGTGCCAGCAGCGAAGAGGGAACCTCCTACAATGAGCAGTTCTTC. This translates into CASSEEGTSYNEQFF.

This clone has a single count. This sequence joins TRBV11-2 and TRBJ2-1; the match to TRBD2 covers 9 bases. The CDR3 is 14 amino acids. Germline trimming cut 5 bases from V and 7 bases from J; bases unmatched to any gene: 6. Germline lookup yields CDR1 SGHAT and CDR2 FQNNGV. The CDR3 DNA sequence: TGTGCCAGCAGCACCCCCGGACTAGCGAATGAGCAGTTCTTC. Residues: CASSTPGLANEQFF.

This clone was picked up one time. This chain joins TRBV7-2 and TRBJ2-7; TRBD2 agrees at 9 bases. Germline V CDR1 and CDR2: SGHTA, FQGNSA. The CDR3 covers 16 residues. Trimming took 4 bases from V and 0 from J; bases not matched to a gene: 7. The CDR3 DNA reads TGTGCCAGCAGCTCCAGGACTAGCGCGAGCTCCTACGAGCAGTACTTC. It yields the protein CASSSRTSASSYEQYF.

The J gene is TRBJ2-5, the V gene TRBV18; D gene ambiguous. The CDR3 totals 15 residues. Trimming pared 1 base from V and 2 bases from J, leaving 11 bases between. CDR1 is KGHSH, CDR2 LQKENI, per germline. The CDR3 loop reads CASSPRDTRQETQYF. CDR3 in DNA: TGTGCCAGCTCACCACGCGACACACGGCAAGAGACCCAGTACTTC.

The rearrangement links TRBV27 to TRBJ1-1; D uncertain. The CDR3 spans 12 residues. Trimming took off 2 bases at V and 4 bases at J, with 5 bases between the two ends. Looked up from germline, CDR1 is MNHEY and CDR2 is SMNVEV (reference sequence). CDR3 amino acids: CASSLRGTEAFF. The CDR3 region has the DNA TGTGCCAGCAGTTTACGGGGCACTGAAGCTTTCTTT.

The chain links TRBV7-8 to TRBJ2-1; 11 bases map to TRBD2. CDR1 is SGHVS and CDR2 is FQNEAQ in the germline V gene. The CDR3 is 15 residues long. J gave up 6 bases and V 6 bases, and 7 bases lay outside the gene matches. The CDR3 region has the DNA TGTGCCAGCAGTTCGACTAGCGGGACTTTCAATGAGCAGTTCTTC. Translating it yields CASSSTSGTFNEQFF.

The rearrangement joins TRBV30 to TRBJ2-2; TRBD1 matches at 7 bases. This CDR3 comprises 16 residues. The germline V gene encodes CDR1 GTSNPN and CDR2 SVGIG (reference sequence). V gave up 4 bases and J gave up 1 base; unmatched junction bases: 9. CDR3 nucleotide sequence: TGTGCCTGGAACCCACAGGGGCTCTTGAACACCGGGGAGCTGTTTTTT. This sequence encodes CAWNPQGLLNTGELFF.

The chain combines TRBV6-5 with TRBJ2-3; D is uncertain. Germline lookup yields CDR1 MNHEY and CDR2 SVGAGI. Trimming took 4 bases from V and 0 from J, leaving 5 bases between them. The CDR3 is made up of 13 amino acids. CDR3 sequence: CASSLSSTDTQYF. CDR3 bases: TGTGCCAGCAGTTTATCTAGCACAGATACGCAGTATTTT.

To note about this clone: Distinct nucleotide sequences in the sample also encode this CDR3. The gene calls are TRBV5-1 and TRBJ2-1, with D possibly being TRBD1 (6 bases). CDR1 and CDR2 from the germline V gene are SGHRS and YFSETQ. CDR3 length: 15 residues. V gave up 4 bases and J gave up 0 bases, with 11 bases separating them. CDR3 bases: TGCGCCAGCAGCCCGACAGGAAGCTCCTACAATGAGCAGTTCTTC. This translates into CASSPTGSSYNEQFF. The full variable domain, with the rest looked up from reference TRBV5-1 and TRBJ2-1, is KAGVTQTPRYLIKTRGQQVTLSCSPISGHRSVSWYQQTPGQGLQFLFEYFSETQRNKGNFPGRFSGRQFSNSRSEMNVSTLELGDSALYLCASSPTGSSYNEQFFGPGTRLTVL.

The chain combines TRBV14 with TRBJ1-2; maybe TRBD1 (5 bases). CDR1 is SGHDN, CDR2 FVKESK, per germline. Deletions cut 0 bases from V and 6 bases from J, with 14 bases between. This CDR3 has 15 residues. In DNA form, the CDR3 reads TGTGCCAGCAGCCAAGAGGCCCCAGGGATGGATGGCTACACCTTC. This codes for CASSQEAPGMDGYTF.

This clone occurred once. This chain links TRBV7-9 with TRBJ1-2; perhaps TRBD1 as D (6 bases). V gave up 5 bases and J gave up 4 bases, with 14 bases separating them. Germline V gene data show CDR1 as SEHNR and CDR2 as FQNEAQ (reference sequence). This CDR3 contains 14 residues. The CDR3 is CASSTLQGSYGYTF. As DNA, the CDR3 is TGTGCCAGCAGCACCTTACAGGGATCCTATGGCTACACCTTC.

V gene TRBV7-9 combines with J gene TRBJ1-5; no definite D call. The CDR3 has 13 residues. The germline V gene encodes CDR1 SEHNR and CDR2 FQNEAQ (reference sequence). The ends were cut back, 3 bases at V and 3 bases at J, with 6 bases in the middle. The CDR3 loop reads CASSFGPNQPQHF. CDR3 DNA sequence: TGTGCCAGCAGCTTCGGTCCCAATCAGCCCCAGCATTTT. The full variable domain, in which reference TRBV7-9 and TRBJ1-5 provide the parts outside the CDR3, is DTGVSQNPRHKITKRGQNVTFRCDPISEHNRLYWYRQTLGQGPEFLTYFQNEAQLEKSRLLSDRFSAERPKGSFSTLEIQRTEQGDSAMYLCASSFGPNQPQHFGDGTRLSIL.

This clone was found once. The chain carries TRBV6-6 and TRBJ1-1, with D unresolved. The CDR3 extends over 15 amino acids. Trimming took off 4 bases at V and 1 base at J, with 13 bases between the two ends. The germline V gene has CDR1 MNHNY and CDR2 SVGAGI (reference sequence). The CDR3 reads CASSLTHGGNTEAFF. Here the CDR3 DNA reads TGTGCCAGCAGTTTAACCCACGGAGGGAACACTGAAGCTTTCTTT.

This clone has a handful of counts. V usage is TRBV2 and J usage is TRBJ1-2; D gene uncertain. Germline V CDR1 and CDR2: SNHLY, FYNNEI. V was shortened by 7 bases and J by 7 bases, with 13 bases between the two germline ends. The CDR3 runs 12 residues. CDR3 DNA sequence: TGTGCCAGCATTGTTGGGGTCGGTGGCTACACCTTC. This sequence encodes CASIVGVGGYTF.

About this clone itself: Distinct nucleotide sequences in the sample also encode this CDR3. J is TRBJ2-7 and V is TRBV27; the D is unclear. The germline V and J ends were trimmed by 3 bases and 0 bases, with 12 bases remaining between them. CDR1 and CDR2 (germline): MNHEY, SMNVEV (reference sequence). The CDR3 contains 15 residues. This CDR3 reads CASSFGRSSSYEQYF. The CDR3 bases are TGTGCCAGCAGTTTCGGTCGGAGTTCCTCCTACGAGCAGTACTTC.

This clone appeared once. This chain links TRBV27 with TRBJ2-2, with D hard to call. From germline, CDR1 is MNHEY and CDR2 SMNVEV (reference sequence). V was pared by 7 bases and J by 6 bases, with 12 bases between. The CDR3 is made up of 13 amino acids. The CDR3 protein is CASTEVNSGELFF. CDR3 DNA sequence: TGTGCCAGCACAGAAGTTAATTCCGGGGAGCTGTTTTTT.

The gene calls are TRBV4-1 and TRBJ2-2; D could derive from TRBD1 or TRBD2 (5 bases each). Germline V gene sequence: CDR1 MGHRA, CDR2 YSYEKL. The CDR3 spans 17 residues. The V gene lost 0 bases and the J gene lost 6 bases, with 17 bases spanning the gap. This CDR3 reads CASSQDERGVNSGELFF. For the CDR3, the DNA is TGCGCCAGCAGCCAAGATGAAAGAGGGGTTAATTCCGGGGAGCTGTTTTTT.

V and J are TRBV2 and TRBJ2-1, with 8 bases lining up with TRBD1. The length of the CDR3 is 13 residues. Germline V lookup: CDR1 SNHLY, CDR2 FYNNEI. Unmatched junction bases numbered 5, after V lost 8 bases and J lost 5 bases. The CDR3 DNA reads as TGTGCCAGCTGTGGGGACAGGCACAATGAGCAGTTCTTC. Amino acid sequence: CASCGDRHNEQFF.

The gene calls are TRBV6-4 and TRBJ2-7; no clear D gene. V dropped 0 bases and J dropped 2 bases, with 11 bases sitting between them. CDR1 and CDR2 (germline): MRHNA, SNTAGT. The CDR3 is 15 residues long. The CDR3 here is CASSDSRRCAYEQYF. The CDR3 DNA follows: TGTGCCAGCAGTGACTCGCGGAGATGCGCCTACGAGCAGTACTTC.

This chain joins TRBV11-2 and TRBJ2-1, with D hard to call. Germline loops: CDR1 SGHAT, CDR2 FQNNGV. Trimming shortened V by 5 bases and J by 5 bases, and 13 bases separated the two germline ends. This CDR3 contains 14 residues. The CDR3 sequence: CASSPGTQNNEQFF. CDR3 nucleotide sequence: TGTGCCAGCAGCCCCGGAACCCAAAACAATGAGCAGTTCTTC.

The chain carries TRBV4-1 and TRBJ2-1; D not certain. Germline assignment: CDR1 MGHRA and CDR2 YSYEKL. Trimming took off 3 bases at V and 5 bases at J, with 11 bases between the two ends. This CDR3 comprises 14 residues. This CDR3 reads CASSHGRPDNEQFF. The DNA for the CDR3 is TGCGCCAGCAGCCACGGGCGACCCGACAATGAGCAGTTCTTC.

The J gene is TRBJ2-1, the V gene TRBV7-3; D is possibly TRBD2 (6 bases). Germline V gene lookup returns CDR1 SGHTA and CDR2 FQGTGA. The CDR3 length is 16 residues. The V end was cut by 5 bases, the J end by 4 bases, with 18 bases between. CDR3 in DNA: TGTGCCAGCAGCATTTCTCAGGGAGGTCGGTACAATGAGCAGTTCTTC. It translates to CASSISQGGRYNEQFF. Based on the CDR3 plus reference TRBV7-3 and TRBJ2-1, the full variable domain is GAGVSQTPSNKVTEKGKYVELRCDPISGHTALYWYRQSLGQGPEFLIYFQGTGAADDSGLPNDRFFAVRPEGSVSTLKIQRTERGDSAVYLCASSISQGGRYNEQFFGPGTRLTVL.

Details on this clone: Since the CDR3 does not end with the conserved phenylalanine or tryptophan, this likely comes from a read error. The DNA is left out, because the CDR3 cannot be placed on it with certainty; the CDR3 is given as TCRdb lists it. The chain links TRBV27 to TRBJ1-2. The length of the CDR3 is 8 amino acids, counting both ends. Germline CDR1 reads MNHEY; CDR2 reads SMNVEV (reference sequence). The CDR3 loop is CASNFHRR.